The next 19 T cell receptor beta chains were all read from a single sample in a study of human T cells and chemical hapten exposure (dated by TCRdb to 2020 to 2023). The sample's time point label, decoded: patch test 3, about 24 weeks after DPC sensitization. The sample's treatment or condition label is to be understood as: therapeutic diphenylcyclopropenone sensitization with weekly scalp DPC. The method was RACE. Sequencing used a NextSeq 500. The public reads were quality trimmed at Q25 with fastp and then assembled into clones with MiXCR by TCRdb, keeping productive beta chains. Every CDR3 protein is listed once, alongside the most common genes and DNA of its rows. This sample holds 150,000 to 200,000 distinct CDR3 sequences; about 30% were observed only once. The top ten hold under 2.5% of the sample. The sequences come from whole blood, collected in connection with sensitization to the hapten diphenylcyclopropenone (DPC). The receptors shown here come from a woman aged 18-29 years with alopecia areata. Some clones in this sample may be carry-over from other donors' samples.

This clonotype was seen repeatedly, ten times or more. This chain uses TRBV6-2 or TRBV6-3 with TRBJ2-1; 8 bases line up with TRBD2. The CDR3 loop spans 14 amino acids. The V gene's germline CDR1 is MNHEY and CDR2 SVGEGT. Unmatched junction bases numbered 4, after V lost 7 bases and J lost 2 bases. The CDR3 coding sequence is TGTGCCAGCAACCCGCGGGAGGCCTACAATGAGCAGTTCTTC. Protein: CASNPREAYNEQFF.

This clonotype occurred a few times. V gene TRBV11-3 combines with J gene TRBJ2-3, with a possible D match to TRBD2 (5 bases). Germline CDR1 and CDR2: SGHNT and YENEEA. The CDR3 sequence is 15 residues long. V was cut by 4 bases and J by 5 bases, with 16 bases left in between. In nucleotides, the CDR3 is TGTGCCAGCAGCTCGACCAAGCGGTTTGGAGATACGCAGTATTTT. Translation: CASSSTKRFGDTQYF.

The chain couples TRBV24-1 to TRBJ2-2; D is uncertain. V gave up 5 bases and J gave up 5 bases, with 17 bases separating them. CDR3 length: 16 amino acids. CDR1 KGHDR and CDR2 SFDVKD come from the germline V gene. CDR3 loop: CATSGFGAVGTGELFF. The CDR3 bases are TGTGCCACCAGTGGATTCGGCGCGGTTGGTACCGGGGAGCTGTTTTTT.

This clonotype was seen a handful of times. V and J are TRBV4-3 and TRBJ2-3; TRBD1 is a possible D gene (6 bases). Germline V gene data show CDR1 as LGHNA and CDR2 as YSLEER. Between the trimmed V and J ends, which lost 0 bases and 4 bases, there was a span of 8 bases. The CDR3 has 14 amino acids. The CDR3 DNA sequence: TGCGCCAGCAGCCAAGATTCAGGGGCAGATACGCAGTATTTT. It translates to CASSQDSGADTQYF.

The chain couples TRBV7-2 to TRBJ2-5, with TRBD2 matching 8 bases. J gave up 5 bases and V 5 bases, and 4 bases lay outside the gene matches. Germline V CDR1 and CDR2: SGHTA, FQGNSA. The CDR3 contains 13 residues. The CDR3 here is CASSPSGSETQYF. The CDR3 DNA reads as TGTGCCAGCAGCCCTAGCGGGTCGGAGACCCAGTACTTC.

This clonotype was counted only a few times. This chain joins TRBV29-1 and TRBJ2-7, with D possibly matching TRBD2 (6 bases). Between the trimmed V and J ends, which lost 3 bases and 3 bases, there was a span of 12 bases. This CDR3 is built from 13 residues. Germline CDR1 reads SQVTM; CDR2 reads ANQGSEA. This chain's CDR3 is CSVETGEVYEQYF. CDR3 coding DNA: TGCAGCGTTGAGACGGGGGAGGTCTACGAGCAGTACTTC.

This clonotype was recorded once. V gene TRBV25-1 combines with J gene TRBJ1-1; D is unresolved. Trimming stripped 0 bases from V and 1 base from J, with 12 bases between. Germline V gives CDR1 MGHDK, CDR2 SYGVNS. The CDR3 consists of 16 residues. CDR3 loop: CASSEYNVPPNTEAFF. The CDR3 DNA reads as TGTGCCAGCAGTGAATATAATGTTCCGCCGAACACTGAAGCTTTCTTT. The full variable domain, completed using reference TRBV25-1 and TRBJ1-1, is EADIYQTPRYLVIGTGKKITLECSQTMGHDKMYWYQQDPGMELHLIHYSYGVNSTEKGDLSSESTVSRIRTEHFPLTLESARPSHTSQYLCASSEYNVPPNTEAFFGQGTRLTVV.

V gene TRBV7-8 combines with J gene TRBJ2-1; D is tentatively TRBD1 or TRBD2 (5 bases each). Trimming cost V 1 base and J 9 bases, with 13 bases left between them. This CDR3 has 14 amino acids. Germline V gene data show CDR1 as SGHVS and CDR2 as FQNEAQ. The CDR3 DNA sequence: TGTGCCAGCAGCTTAGAAACCCCAGGGAGTGAGCAGTTCTTC. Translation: CASSLETPGSEQFF.

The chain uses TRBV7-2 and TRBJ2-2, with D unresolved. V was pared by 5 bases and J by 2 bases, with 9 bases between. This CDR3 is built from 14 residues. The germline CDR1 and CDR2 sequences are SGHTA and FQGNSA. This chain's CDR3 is CASSPTRNTGELFF. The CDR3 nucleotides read TGTGCCAGCAGCCCGACTCGTAACACCGGGGAGCTGTTTTTT.

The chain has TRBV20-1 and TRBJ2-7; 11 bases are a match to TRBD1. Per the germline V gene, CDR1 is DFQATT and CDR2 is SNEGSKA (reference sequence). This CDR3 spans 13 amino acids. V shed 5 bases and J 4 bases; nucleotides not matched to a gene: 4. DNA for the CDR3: TGCAGTGCTTGGCGGGACAGGGGGTACGAGCAGTACTTC. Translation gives CSAWRDRGYEQYF.

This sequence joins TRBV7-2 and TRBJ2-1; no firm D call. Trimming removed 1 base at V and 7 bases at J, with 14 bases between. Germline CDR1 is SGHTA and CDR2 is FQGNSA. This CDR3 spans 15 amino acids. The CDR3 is CASSLVSAALNEQFF. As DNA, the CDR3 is TGTGCCAGCAGCTTAGTATCCGCAGCTCTTAATGAGCAGTTCTTC.

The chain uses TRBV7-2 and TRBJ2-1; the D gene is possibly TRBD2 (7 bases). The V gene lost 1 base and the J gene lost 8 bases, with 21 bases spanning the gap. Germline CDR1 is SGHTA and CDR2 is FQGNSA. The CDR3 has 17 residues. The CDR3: CASSLERVVGAGDEQFF. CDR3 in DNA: TGTGCCAGCAGCTTAGAGCGGGTAGTGGGGGCGGGGGATGAGCAGTTCTTC.

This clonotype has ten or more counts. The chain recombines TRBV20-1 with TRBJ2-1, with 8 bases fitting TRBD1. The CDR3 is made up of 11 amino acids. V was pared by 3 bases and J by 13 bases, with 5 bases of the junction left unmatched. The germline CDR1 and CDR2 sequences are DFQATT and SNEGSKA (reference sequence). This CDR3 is CSASGTGGQFF. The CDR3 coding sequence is TGCAGTGCTAGCGGGACAGGAGGTCAGTTCTTC.

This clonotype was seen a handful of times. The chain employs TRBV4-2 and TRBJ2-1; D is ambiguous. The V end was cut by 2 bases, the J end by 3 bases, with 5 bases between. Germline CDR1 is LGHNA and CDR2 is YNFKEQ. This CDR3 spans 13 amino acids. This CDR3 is CASSQLSYNEQFF. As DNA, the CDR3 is TGTGCCAGCAGCCAACTTAGCTACAATGAGCAGTTCTTC.

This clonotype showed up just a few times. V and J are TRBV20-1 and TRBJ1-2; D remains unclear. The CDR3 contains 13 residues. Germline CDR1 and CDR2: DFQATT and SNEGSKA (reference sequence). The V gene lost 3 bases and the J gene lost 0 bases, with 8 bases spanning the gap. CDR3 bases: TGCAGTGCTAGTGGGCTCGCTAACTATGGCTACACCTTC. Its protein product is CSASGLANYGYTF.

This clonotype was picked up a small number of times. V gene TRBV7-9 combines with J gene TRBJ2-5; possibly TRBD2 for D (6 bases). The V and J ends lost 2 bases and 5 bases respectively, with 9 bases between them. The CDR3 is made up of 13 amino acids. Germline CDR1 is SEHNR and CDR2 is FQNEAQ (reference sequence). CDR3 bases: TGTGCCAGCAGCTTAACTAGCTTGGAGACCCAGTACTTC. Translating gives CASSLTSLETQYF.

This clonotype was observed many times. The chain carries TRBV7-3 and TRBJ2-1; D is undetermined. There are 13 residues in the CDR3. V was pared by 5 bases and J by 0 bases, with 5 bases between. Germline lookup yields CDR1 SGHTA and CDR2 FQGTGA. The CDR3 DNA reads TGTGCCAGCAGCATATCCTCCTACAATGAGCAGTTCTTC. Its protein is CASSISSYNEQFF.

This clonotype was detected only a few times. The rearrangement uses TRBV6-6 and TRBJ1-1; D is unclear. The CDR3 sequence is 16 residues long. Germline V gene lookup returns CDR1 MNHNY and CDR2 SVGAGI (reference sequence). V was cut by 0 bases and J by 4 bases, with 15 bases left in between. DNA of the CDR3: TGTGCCAGCAGTTACTCGCCCCAGCTCATTGGCACTGAAGCTTTCTTT. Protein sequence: CASSYSPQLIGTEAFF.

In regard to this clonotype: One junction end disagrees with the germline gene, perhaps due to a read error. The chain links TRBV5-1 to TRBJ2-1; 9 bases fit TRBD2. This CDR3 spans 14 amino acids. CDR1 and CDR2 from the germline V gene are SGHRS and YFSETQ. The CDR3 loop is CASRLGTSSVEQFF. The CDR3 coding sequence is TGTGCCAGCAGATTGGGGACTAGCAGCGTTGAGCAGTTCTTC.